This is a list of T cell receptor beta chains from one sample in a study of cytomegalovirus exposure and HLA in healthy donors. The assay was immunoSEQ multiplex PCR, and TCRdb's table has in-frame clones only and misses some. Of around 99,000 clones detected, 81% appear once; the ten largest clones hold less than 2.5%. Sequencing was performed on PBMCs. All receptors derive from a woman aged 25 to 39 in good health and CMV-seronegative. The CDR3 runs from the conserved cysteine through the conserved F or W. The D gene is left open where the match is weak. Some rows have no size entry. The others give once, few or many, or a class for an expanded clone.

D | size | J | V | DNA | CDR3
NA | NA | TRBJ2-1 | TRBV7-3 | TGTGCCAGCAGCTCTAATAGTCGGAGGAACAATGAGCAGTTCTTC | CASSSNSRRNNEQFF
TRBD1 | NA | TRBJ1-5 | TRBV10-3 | TGTGCCATCAGCTCGGACAGGGACTCGCCCCAGCATTTT | CAISSDRDSPQHF
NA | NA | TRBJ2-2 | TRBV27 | TGTGCCAGCAGTGTGTTTGTAGCGGGGGAGCTGTTTTTT | CASSVFVAGELFF
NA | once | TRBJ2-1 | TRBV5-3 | TGTGCCAGAAGCCCCGCCCCTAGAGCCTCCTACAATGAGCAGTTCTTC | CARSPAPRASYNEQFF
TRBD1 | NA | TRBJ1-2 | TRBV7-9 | TGTGCCAGCAGCTCCCGGGACAGGGTTAATGGCTACACCTTC | CASSSRDRVNGYTF
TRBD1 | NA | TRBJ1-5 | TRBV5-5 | TGTGCCAGCAGCCTTGGGACAGGCAATCAGCCCCAGCATTTT | CASSLGTGNQPQHF
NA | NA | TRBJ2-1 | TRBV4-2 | TGTGCCAGCAGCCCTAAAGCCGGAGGGCATGAGCAGTTCTTC | CASSPKAGGHEQFF
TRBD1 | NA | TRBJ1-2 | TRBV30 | TGTGCCTGGAGTGTAGCCAGGGGGGCGAGTGGCTACACCTTC | CAWSVARGASGYTF
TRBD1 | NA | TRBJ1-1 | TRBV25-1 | TGTGCCAGCAGTCAGACCGGGACAGGGGGCACTGAAGCTTTCTTT | CASSQTGTGGTEAFF
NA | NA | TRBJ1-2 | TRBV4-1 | TGCGCCAGCAGCCGCATCACAGGGTGGGGAATGGGCTACACCTTC | CASSRITGWGMGYTF
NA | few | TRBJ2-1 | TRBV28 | TGTGCCAGCAGCCGTCGGGGCGGGATGTCCTACAATGAGCAGTTCTTC | CASSRRGGMSYNEQFF
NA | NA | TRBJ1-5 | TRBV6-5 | TGTGCCAGCAGCCTAGGGGCAGGGCAGCCCCAGCATTTT | CASSLGAGQPQHF
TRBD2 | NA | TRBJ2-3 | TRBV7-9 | TGTGCCAGCAGCTTAGGGTATGCGGGAGCAGGAGATACGCAGTATTTT | CASSLGYAGAGDTQYF
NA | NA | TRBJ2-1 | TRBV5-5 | TGTGCCAGCACCAATTCGGCGGGGTACAATGAGCAGTTCTTC | CASTNSAGYNEQFF
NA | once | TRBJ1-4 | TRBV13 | TGTGCCAGCAGCCGTGGGGGGTTAGAGGAAAAACTGTTTTTT | CASSRGGLEEKLFF
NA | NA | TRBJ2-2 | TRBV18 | TGTGCCAGCTCACCATCAGAAAGTACCGGGGAGCTGTTTTTT | CASSPSESTGELFF
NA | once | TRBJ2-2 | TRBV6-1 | TGTGCCAGCAGGAGGGATTTTGACACCGGGGAGCTGTTTTTT | CASRRDFDTGELFF
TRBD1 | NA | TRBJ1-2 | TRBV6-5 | TGTGCCAGCAAACGGACAGGGACAAACTATGGCTACACCTTC | CASKRTGTNYGYTF
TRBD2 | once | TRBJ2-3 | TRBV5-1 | TGCGCCAGCAGCGTTAAGACTAGCGGTAAATACACAGATACGCAGTATTTT | CASSVKTSGKYTDTQYF
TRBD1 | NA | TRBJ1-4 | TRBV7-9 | TGTGCCAGCAGCGAAGGACAGGAAAATGAAAAACTGTTTTTT | CASSEGQENEKLFF